These 13 T cell receptor beta chains originate from one sample sequenced in a study of post-analysis software for immune sequencing data. Overall study results and limits: Roughly 5 TRBV segments, including TRBV5-6, TRBV5-1 and TRBV20-1, were more frequent in patients than controls.

The TCR beta cDNA libraries carried unique molecular identifiers. Each CDR3 protein gets one entry after TCRdb re-called the PCR reads with MiXCR. The table has 450,000 to 700,000 distinct CDR3 sequences, around 40% seen once. No antigen has been assigned to these receptors. The sequencing input was blood. Every receptor here comes from a girl between 5 and 17 years old with multiple sclerosis.

This chain links TRBV10-3 with TRBJ2-5; 10 bases align to TRBD2. The CDR3 covers 16 residues. Trimming took 1 base from V and 5 from J; bases not matched to a gene: 7. Germline V gene data show CDR1 as ENHRY and CDR2 as SYGVKD. The CDR3 reads CAISEWTSGGGETQYF. The CDR3 DNA reads TGTGCCATCAGTGAGTGGACTAGCGGAGGCGGGGAGACCCAGTACTTC.

This clonotype appeared a few times. The rearrangement links TRBV12-3 or TRBV12-4 to TRBJ2-7; 7 bases are a match to TRBD1. V trimming: 6 bases; J trimming: 3 bases; junction bases outside the gene matches: 5. This CDR3 has 13 residues. Here the CDR3 reads CASRPGQSYEQYF. The CDR3 nucleotides read TGTGCCAGCAGACCGGGACAGAGCTACGAGCAGTACTTC.

V usage is TRBV10-3 and J usage is TRBJ2-5; 9 bases line up with TRBD1. This CDR3 is 15 amino acids long. V shed 3 bases, J shed 2 bases, and the junction held 4 bases outside the gene matches. Germline lookup yields CDR1 ENHRY and CDR2 SYGVKD. The CDR3 DNA is TGTGCCATCAGTGACCTGGGACAGGGTCAAGAGACCCAGTACTTC. Encoded protein: CAISDLGQGQETQYF.

This chain uses TRBV7-9 with TRBJ2-5; D not certain. Trimming removed 5 bases from V and 3 bases from J, with 13 bases in between. CDR3 length equals 14 residues. Germline assignment: CDR1 SEHNR and CDR2 FQNEAQ (reference sequence). The CDR3 here is CASSDRASKETQYF. The CDR3 nucleotides are TGTGCCAGCAGCGATAGGGCTTCTAAAGAGACCCAGTACTTC.

The chain combines TRBV20-1 with TRBJ2-3, with 7 positions matching TRBD2. Germline V gene data show CDR1 as DFQATT and CDR2 as SNEGSKA (reference sequence). J gave up 4 bases and V 0 bases, and 4 bases lay outside the gene matches. The CDR3 runs 14 residues. Here the CDR3 reads CSAREEGGPDTQYF. The DNA for the CDR3 is TGCAGTGCTAGAGAGGAGGGAGGGCCAGATACGCAGTATTTT.

This chain links TRBV7-2 with TRBJ2-1, with 8 bases that match TRBD2. This CDR3 has 18 residues. Germline values: CDR1 SGHTA, CDR2 FQGNSA. V was pared by 5 bases and J by 0 bases, with 12 bases of the junction left unmatched. The CDR3 region is CASSPRRREAGSYNEQFF. The DNA of the CDR3 is TGTGCCAGCAGCCCCAGGAGGCGGGAGGCAGGCTCCTACAATGAGCAGTTCTTC.

A few counts support this clonotype. DNA for the CDR3: TGTGCCAGCAGTGCTGAGGAGAGCTCCTACAATGAGCAGTTCTTC. Amino acids: CASSAEESSYNEQFF. The genes are TRBV6-4 and TRBJ2-1; D gene ambiguous. Trimming removed 4 bases from V and 0 bases from J, with 10 bases in between. This CDR3 has 15 residues. CDR1 and CDR2 (germline): MRHNA, SNTAGT.

The V call is TRBV4-2, the J call TRBJ2-5, with TRBD2 matching over 7 bases. The tail of the sequence fits TRBJ2-7 better, so the J call may be wrong. The CDR3 is 13 amino acids. Germline lookup yields CDR1 LGHNA and CDR2 YNFKEQ. The CDR3 DNA is TGTGCCAGCAGCCAAGACCTAGCGGCCGAGCAGTACTTC. Its translation: CASSQDLAAEQYF.

The chain combines TRBV12-3 or TRBV12-4 with TRBJ1-1; D is possibly TRBD1 (5 bases). With 4 bases removed from V and 4 bases from J, the gap between germline ends came to 16 bases. The CDR3 has 15 amino acids. CDR3 DNA sequence: TGTGCCAGCAGTTCCACCGGGGCAAGGGGCACTGAAGCTTTCTTT. Its translation is CASSSTGARGTEAFF.

The chain employs TRBV20-1 and TRBJ2-1; 8 bases line up with TRBD2. This CDR3 contains 17 residues. V gave up 0 bases and J gave up 8 bases; unmatched junction bases: 15. CDR1 and CDR2 from the germline V gene are DFQATT and SNEGSKA (reference sequence). CDR3 amino acids: CSAREGSGSPKMHEQFF. Written as DNA, the CDR3 is TGCAGTGCTAGAGAGGGGAGCGGGAGCCCAAAGATGCATGAGCAGTTCTTC.

The rearrangement links TRBV6-5 to TRBJ2-5; D perhaps matches TRBD2 (5 bases). V was clipped by 0 bases and J by 11 bases, with 13 bases between them. CDR3 size: 13 residues. CDR1 MNHEY and CDR2 SVGAGI come from the germline V gene. In DNA, the CDR3 is TGTGCCAGCAGTTACTCTGGAGGAAATGAGCAGTACTTC. The encoded protein is CASSYSGGNEQYF.

This clonotype came up many times. The chain employs TRBV29-1 and TRBJ1-2; 11 bases are shared with TRBD1. V lost 4 bases and J lost 6; bases outside the gene matches: 4. Germline loops: CDR1 SQVTM, CDR2 ANQGSEA. This CDR3 is 13 amino acids long. Here the CDR3 reads CSVARGQGDGYTF. As DNA, the CDR3 is TGCAGCGTTGCCCGGGGACAGGGGGATGGCTACACCTTC.

This clonotype was seen only a few times. The chain employs TRBV20-1 and TRBJ2-1; D is perhaps TRBD2 (6 bases). CDR3 length: 18 residues. CDR1 DFQATT and CDR2 SNEGSKA come from the germline V gene (reference sequence). Trimming removed 3 bases at V and 6 bases at J, with 27 bases between. CDR3 sequence reads: CSASLPGAGRSDLNEQFF. DNA for the CDR3: TGCAGTGCTAGCCTACCCGGGGCGGGGCGATCTGACCTCAATGAGCAGTTCTTC.